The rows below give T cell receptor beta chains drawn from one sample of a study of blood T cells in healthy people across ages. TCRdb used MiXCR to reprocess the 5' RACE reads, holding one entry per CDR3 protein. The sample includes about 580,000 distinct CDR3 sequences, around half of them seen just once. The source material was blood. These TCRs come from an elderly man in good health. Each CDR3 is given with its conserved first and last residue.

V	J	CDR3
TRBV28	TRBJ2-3	CASSFQQSTDTQYF
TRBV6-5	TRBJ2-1	CASSRTPAEQFF
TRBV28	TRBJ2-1	CASSSRTSSSYNEQFF
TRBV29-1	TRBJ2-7	CSVETSGHLNEQYF
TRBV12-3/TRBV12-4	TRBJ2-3	CASSFGLQVTDTQYF
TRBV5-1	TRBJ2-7	CASSPDTNSYEQYF
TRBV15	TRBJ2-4	CATRDSLAKNIQYF
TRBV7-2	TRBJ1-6	CASSPGVNSPLHF
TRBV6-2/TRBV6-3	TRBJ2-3	CASSYPPASGTNTDTQYF
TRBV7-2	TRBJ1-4	CASSPGRINEKPFF
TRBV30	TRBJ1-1	CAWSSLGGINTEAFF
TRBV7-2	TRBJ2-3	CASSFGASTDTQYF
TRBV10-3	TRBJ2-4	CAISEGQGGNIQYF
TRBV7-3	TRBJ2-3	CASSLNEGTSGGSTDTQYF
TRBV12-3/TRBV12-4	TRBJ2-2	CASSSNTGGELFF
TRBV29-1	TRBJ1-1	CSVERGNTEAFF
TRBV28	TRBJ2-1	CASRAPGGRNYNEQFF
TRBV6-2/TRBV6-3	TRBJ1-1	CASSYDRGPNTEAFF
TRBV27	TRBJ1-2	CASSFVQGGYGYTF
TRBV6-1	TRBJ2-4	CASTFGAKNIQYF
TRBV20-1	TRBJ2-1	CSAMETSSGEQFF
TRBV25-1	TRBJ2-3	CASSATGQGIDTQYF
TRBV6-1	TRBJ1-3	CASSESHFSGSTIYF
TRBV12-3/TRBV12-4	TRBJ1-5	CASHEGAFVQPQHF
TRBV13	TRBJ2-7	CACSFEGSYEQYF
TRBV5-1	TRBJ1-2	CASSLRQAHYGYTF